This TCR beta chain was recorded in a study of blood T cells in healthy people across ages. Across the study: Template switching retrieved approximately one barcoded beta molecule for each two T cells.

Through a sample-barcoded 5' primer and a J-beta primer mix, a second PCR was run for about 6 to 11 cycles. Every single cDNA molecule received a tag from a template-switch adaptor with 12 random nucleotides. In TCRdb, the 5' RACE reads were re-called with MiXCR into one record per CDR3 protein. This table holds 1.5 million to 2 million distinct CDR3 sequences, roughly 27% found once. The authors isolated at least 6.5 million PBMCs per sample. Concerning this clonotype: Antigen: not known.

This CDR3 has 15 residues. V gave up 5 bases and J gave up 2 bases, with 15 bases separating them. Looked up from germline, CDR1 is SGHRS and CDR2 is YFSETQ. General observations from the study: Older age went with lower TCR beta diversity per million T cells, in a roughly linear way.

This receptor was identified in a woman in her thirties in good health. V usage is TRBV5-1 and J usage is TRBJ2-3, with D possibly being TRBD1 or TRBD2 (5 bases each). Sequencing was carried out using blood. The chain's CDR3 is CASRLGAPVTDTQYF. The CDR3 DNA is TGCGCCAGCAGACTCGGGGCCCCGGTCACAGATACGCAGTATTTT. The variable domain in full, with the rest retrieved from reference TRBV5-1 and TRBJ2-3, is KAGVTQTPRYLIKTRGQQVTLSCSPISGHRSVSWYQQTPGQGLQFLFEYFSETQRNKGNFPGRFSGRQFSNSRSEMNVSTLELGDSALYLCASRLGAPVTDTQYFGPGTRLTVL.